This TCR beta chain emerged from a study of T-cell memory formation after mild COVID-19. This clonotype was observed a few times. Trimming at V came to 1 base and at J to 5 bases, leaving 5 bases not matched to a gene. This CDR3 contains 15 residues. CDR1 and CDR2 (germline): SGHAT, FQNNGV. Each CDR3 protein gets one entry after TCRdb re-called the 5' RACE reads with MiXCR. The table records approximately 150,000 distinct CDR3 sequences, under 15% of them present only once. This TCR was recovered from a man aged 18-30 years who had mild COVID-19 (a few samples of this study predate the infection). Cell type and time point are not known. The sample comprised PBMCs or a T cell subset sorted from them (not recorded which). The chain couples TRBV11-2 to TRBJ2-1, with 7 bases identical to TRBD1. In nucleotides, the CDR3 is TGTGCCAGCAGCTTAGTTTGGGGACAGCACAATGAGCAGTTCTTC. It encodes CASSLVWGQHNEQFF.